This is a list of T cell receptor beta chains from one sample in a study of glioma-infiltrating T cells. TCRdb re-derived calls from the multiplex PCR reads in MiXCR, one entry per CDR3 protein. This table holds over 70,000 distinct CDR3 sequences, under 30% found once. The sequenced sample was glioma tissue, nonneoplastic brain tissue, or PBMCs (not recorded which). The receptors stem from a human donor with low-grade glioma or glioblastoma, undergoing nonglioma brain surgery, or in good health (not recorded which). CDR3s include the opening cysteine and the closing phenylalanine or tryptophan. A D gene is named only where the DNA matches it firmly. Rows give clone size only sometimes, using once, few, many, or a class for an expanded clone.

clone_size,j_call,d_call,v_call,cdr3_nt,cdr3_aa
many,TRBJ2-2,-,TRBV6-2/TRBV6-3,TGTGCCAGCAGAGCCGGTTACGCGAACACCGGGGAGCTGTTTTTT,CASRAGYANTGELFF
many,TRBJ1-4,TRBD1,TRBV20-1,TGCAGTGCTAGAGAAAGACAGGGATTGGATGAAAAACTGTTTTTT,CSARERQGLDEKLFF
-,TRBJ2-1,-,TRBV7-9,TGTGCCAGCAGCGCCTCAGGAGGGGGATGGGGCAATGAGCAGTTCTTC,CASSASGGGWGNEQFF
many,TRBJ2-3,-,TRBV29-1,TGCAGCGTTGATCCCCGGGGGCCTCTCAAAATTCGCACAGATACGCAGTATTTT,CSVDPRGPLKIRTDTQYF
-,TRBJ1-5,TRBD1,TRBV6-9,TGTGCCAGCAGTTACCCGGGGACAGTTAATCAGCCCCAGCATTTT,CASSYPGTVNQPQHF
-,TRBJ1-2,-,TRBV20-1,TGCAGTGCTAGTTACAGGTCCGGGAACTATGGCTACACCTTC,CSASYRSGNYGYTF
few,TRBJ1-1,-,TRBV30,TGTGCCTGGAGTGTACAGGCTATGAACACTGAAGCTTTCTTT,CAWSVQAMNTEAFF
-,TRBJ2-1,TRBD2,TRBV6-6,TGTGCCAGCAGCCTACTAGCGGGAGGGTTTGAGCAGTTCTTC,CASSLLAGGFEQFF
-,TRBJ2-1,-,TRBV3-1,TGTGCCAGCAGCCCCCCAAGGCCGAACTACAATGAGCAGTTCTTC,CASSPPRPNYNEQFF
-,TRBJ2-3,-,TRBV7-2,TGTGCCAGCAGCCCCGACTCAGATACGCAGTATTTT,CASSPDSDTQYF
-,TRBJ2-3,TRBD1,TRBV11-2,TGTGCCAGCAGCTTGTGGACAGGGAGTCGTCGTAGCACAGATACGCAGTATTTT,CASSLWTGSRRSTDTQYF
few,TRBJ2-7,-,TRBV5-6,TGTGCCAGCTCCCGGCAGGGTCGGTTCGAGCAGTACTTC,CASSRQGRFEQYF
-,TRBJ1-1,-,TRBV6-2/TRBV6-3,TGTGCCAGCAGTTACGGGCCCATTGAAGCTTTCTTT,CASSYGPIEAFF
many,TRBJ2-7,-,TRBV15,TGTGCCACCAGCAGCCCCGGTCGGGCGTCGCTATTCGAGCAGTACTTC,CATSSPGRASLFEQYF
-,TRBJ2-1,TRBD2,TRBV19,TGTGCCAGTAGTATAGATCCCCCGGGACTAGTGGGACGGAGCTCCTACAATGAGCAGTTCTTC,CASSIDPPGLVGRSSYNEQFF
many,TRBJ2-1,-,TRBV5-1,TGCGCCAGCAGCTTGGAAAGACTCCATGAGCAGTTCTTC,CASSLERLHEQFF
-,TRBJ2-5,-,TRBV7-7,TGTGCCAGGAGCTTTACAGGGTTTGGGGAGACCCAGTACTTC,CARSFTGFGETQYF
-,TRBJ1-6,TRBD1,TRBV20-1,TGCAGTGCTAGTGGACAGGGGCGGTCCTATAATTCACCCCTCCACTTT,CSASGQGRSYNSPLHF
few,TRBJ2-1,-,TRBV4-1,TGCGCCAGCAGCCTTCACAGCTCCTACAATGAGCAGTTCTTC,CASSLHSSYNEQFF
few,TRBJ2-7,-,TRBV5-1,TGCGCCAGCAGCTTGGGCGGCAGCGAGCAGTACTTC,CASSLGGSEQYF
many,TRBJ2-5,-,TRBV29-1,TGCAGCGTTGAAGCAGGGTCCAGCAGGGGAAGAGAGACCCAGTACTTC,CSVEAGSSRGRETQYF
-,TRBJ2-7,-,TRBV5-6,TGTGCCAGCAGCCGCGATATGGTGAGCTCCTACGAGCAGTACTTC,CASSRDMVSSYEQYF
-,TRBJ2-1,TRBD2,TRBV10-2,TGCGCCAGCAGTGGTGCCCGTATGCGGGGGAATGAGCGGTTCTTC,CASSGARMRGNERFF
few,TRBJ1-2,-,TRBV5-4,TGTGCCAGCAGCTTGCAGACCGTGGCCGGGGGCTACACCTTC,CASSLQTVAGGYTF
few,TRBJ1-4,-,TRBV19,TGTGCCAGTAGTATATCAGGGTCTAATGAAAAACTGCTTTTT,CASSISGSNEKLLF
few,TRBJ2-6,TRBD1,TRBV2,TGTGCCAGCAGTGGACAGGGGGCTAGGGCCAACGTCCTGACTTTC,CASSGQGARANVLTF
many,TRBJ1-1,-,TRBV29-1,TGCAGCGGCGGGGACGGAGAGAACACTGAAGCTTTCTTT,CSGGDGENTEAFF
few,TRBJ1-1,TRBD1,TRBV5-1,TGCGCCAGCAGCTTGGGACAGGGGGCCTATGAAGCTTTCTTT,CASSLGQGAYEAFF
few,TRBJ2-7,TRBD1,TRBV14,TGTGCCAGCAGCCATCCCGGGACAGCCTCCTACGAGCAGTACTTC,CASSHPGTASYEQYF
-,TRBJ2-4,-,TRBV4-1,TGCGCCAGCAGCCAAGATTTTTGGGGCAGTCAAAACATTCAGTACTTC,CASSQDFWGSQNIQYF
-,TRBJ2-7,TRBD1,TRBV20-1,TGCAGTAAAGAGGGGACAGGGGGTGGCTACGAGCAGTACTTC,CSKEGTGGGYEQYF
many,TRBJ1-1,-,TRBV7-2,TGTGCCAGCAGCTTAAGCGCCGGCAACACTGAAGCTTTCTTT,CASSLSAGNTEAFF
many,TRBJ1-2,-,TRBV20-1,TGCAGTGCTAGTAAATCCACCGGGACCATCATCAGAGGTGGCTACACCTTC,CSASKSTGTIIRGGYTF
many,TRBJ1-2,TRBD1,TRBV6-5,TGTGCCAGCAGTTACTCGCAGGGACAGGCCTATGGCTACACCTTC,CASSYSQGQAYGYTF
medium-sized,TRBJ1-6,-,TRBV6-1,TGTGCCAGCAGTGAAGGGGAGAATTCACCCCTCCACTTT,CASSEGENSPLHF
many,TRBJ1-2,-,TRBV7-2,TGTGCCAGCAGCTTAGAAGGGGTTGATGGCTACACCTTC,CASSLEGVDGYTF
-,TRBJ1-3,-,TRBV6-1,TGTGCCAGCAGCCAACTAGGGACTTCTGGAAACACCATATATTTT,CASSQLGTSGNTIYF
-,TRBJ2-3,TRBD2,TRBV5-1,TGCGCCAGCAGCTTGCTTGGCGGGAGCCCAGATACGCAGTATTTT,CASSLLGGSPDTQYF
many,TRBJ2-3,-,TRBV4-1,TGCGCCAGCAGCCAAGACCGGACGGTTGATACGCAGTATTTT,CASSQDRTVDTQYF
few,TRBJ1-5,-,TRBV5-6,TGTGCCAGCAGCATCAGGCATCAGCCCCAGCATTTT,CASSIRHQPQHF
-,TRBJ2-3,-,TRBV12-5,TGTGCTAGTGGTTTGGCAGAGGTATCTAGCACAGATACGCAGTATTTT,CASGLAEVSSTDTQYF
many,TRBJ1-4,-,TRBV20-1,TGCAGTGCTAGAGAGGCAGGCAATGAAAAACTGTTTTTT,CSAREAGNEKLFF
many,TRBJ2-7,-,TRBV27,TGTGCCAGCAGTCAGACTGCTACGGGCTCCGAGCAGTACTTC,CASSQTATGSEQYF
many,TRBJ1-2,TRBD1,TRBV6-5,TGTGCCAGCAGTTACCGCTGGACAGGGGGCGCCTATGGGGGCTACACCTTC,CASSYRWTGGAYGGYTF
many,TRBJ2-3,-,TRBV6-6,TGTGCCAGCAGTTACTCATACTCCGGGGGCACAGATACGCAGTATTTT,CASSYSYSGGTDTQYF
-,TRBJ2-3,-,TRBV4-2,TGTGCCAGCAGCCAAACCGGGGGATACACAGATACGCAGTATTTT,CASSQTGGYTDTQYF
many,TRBJ1-2,-,TRBV4-1,TGCGCCAGCAGCCAAGATCTAGGCGCCAACGAGGGGTATGGCTACACCTTC,CASSQDLGANEGYGYTF
many,TRBJ2-7,-,TRBV29-1,TGCAGCGTTGTTCCAGGGGGGTCCTACGAGCAGTACTTC,CSVVPGGSYEQYF
few,TRBJ1-3,-,TRBV9,TGTGCCAGCAGCGCCCCCGGGTTGAGCTCTGGAAACACCATATATTTT,CASSAPGLSSGNTIYF
-,TRBJ1-3,-,TRBV7-8,TGTGCCGGCAGCCCCTGGGACCGGAGCCCTGGAAACACCATATATTTT,CAGSPWDRSPGNTIYF
many,TRBJ2-7,TRBD2,TRBV3-1,TGTGCCAGCAGCCTCTTGGGAGGGTACGAGCAGTACTTC,CASSLLGGYEQYF
many,TRBJ1-4,-,TRBV7-9,TGTGCCAGCAGCTTATCAGGGGCTAAAGGTGAAAAACTGTTTTTT,CASSLSGAKGEKLFF
few,TRBJ2-1,-,TRBV14,TGTGCCAGCAGCCAAGCGTCCTACAATGAGCAGTTCTTC,CASSQASYNEQFF
many,TRBJ1-5,-,TRBV7-9,TGTGCCAGCAGCGACACAGATTATAGCAATCAGCCCCAGCATTTT,CASSDTDYSNQPQHF
many,TRBJ1-2,-,TRBV12-3/TRBV12-4,TGTGCCAGCAGTTTCATGCTTAACTATGGCTACACCTTC,CASSFMLNYGYTF